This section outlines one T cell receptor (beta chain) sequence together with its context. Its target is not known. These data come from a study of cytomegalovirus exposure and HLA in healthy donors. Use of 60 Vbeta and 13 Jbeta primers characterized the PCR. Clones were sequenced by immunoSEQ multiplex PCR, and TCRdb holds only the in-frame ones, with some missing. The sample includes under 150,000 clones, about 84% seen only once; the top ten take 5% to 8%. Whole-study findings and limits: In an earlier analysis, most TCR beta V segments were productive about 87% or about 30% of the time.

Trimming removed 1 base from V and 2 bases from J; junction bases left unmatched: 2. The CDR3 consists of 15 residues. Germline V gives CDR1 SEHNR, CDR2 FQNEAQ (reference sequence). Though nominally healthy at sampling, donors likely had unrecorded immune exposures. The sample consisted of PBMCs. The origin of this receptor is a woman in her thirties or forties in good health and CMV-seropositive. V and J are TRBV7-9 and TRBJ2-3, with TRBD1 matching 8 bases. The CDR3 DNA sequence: TGTGCCAGCAGCTTAGGGGGACAGGCCACAGATACGCAGTATTTT. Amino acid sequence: CASSLGGQATDTQYF. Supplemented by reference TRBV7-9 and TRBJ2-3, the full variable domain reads DTGVSQNPRHKITKRGQNVTFRCDPISEHNRLYWYRQTLGQGPEFLTYFQNEAQLEKSRLLSDRFSAERPKGSFSTLEIQRTEQGDSAMYLCASSLGGQATDTQYFGPGTRLTVL.